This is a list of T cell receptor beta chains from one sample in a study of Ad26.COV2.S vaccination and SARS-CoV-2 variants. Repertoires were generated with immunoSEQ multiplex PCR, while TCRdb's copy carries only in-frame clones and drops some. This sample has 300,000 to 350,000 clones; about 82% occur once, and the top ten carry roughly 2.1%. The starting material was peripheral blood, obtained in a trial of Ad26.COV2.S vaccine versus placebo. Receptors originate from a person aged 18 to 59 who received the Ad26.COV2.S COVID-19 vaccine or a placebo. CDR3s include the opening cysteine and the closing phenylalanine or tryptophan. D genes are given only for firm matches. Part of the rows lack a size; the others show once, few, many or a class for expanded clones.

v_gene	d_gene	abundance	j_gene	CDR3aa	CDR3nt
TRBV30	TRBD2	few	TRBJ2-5	CAWKGILAGEYQETQYF	TGTGCCTGGAAGGGTATACTTGCGGGGGAGTACCAAGAGACCCAGTACTTC
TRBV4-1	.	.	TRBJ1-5	CASSQVAGSSNQPQHF	TGCGCCAGCAGCCAAGTCGCAGGGAGTAGCAATCAGCCCCAGCATTTT
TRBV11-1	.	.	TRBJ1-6	CASSLAGNNSPLHF	TGTGCCAGCAGCTTAGCAGGGAATAATTCACCCCTCCACTTT
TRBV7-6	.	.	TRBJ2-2	CASTSHQTGELFF	TGTGCCTCGACTTCCCACCAGACCGGGGAGCTGTTTTTT
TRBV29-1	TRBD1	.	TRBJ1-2	CSVAGTGAYGYTF	TGCAGCGTGGCTGGGACAGGGGCCTATGGCTACACCTTC
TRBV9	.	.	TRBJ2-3	CASTYTGRVTDTQYF	TGTGCCAGTACCTACACAGGTCGTGTCACAGATACGCAGTATTTT
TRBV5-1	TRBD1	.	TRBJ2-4	CASSRGQMGNIQYF	TGCGCCAGCAGCCGGGGACAGATGGGGAACATTCAGTACTTC
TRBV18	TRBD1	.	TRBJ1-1	CASSPDRGLTEAFF	TGTGCCAGCTCACCGGACAGGGGGCTTACTGAAGCTTTCTTT
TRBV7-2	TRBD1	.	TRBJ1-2	CASSLGRGYGYTF	TGTGCCAGCAGCTTAGGCAGGGGGTATGGCTACACCTTC
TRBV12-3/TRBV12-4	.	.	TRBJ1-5	CASSSPGDQPQHF	TGTGCCAGCAGTTCCCCAGGGGATCAGCCCCAGCATTTT
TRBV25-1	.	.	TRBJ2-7	CASRGKKNSYEQYF	TGTGCCAGCAGAGGCAAGAAAAACTCCTACGAGCAGTACTTC
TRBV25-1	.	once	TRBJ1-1	CASSVPGQRNTEAFF	TGTGCCAGCAGTGTCCCTGGACAGCGGAACACTGAAGCTTTCTTT
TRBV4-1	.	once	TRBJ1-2	CASSQDNYSNYGYTF	TGCGCCAGCAGCCAAGATAACTATTCAAACTATGGCTACACCTTC
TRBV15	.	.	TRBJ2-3	CATSRDNALTDTQYF	TGTGCCACCAGCAGAGATAATGCACTCACAGATACGCAGTATTTT
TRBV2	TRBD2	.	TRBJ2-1	CASTPGTSGNNEQFF	TGTGCCAGCACACCCGGGACTAGCGGTAACAATGAGCAGTTCTTC
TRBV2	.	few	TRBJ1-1	CASSDDTGEAFF	TGTGCCAGCAGTGATGATACAGGGGAAGCTTTCTTT
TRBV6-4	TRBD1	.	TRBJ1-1	CASSATGGLNTEAFF	TGTGCCAGCAGTGCGACAGGGGGGTTGAACACTGAAGCTTTCTTT
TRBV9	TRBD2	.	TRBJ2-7	CASSVSGTSGGDEQYF	TGTGCCAGCAGCGTATCCGGGACTAGCGGGGGGGACGAGCAGTACTTC
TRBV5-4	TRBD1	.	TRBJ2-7	CASSDRAGGYEQYF	TGTGCCAGCAGCGATAGAGCAGGGGGCTACGAGCAGTACTTC